What follows is one T cell receptor beta chain and its context. Its antigen is not identified. The PCR was carried out with 60 Vbeta primers and 13 Jbeta primers. Method: immunoSEQ multiplex PCR; TCRdb's copy keeps in-frame clones and lacks some. The repertoire consists of about 140,000 clones, with about 79% occurring once and the leading ten covering less than 3.5%. The data belong to a study of cytomegalovirus exposure and HLA in healthy donors. Regarding the study as a whole: A previous analysis found most TCR beta V segments productive roughly 87% or roughly 30% of the time. Reports indicated that the classifier achieved high specificity and sensitivity in diagnosing cytomegalovirus status.

Trimming at V came to 4 bases and at J to 4 bases, leaving 11 bases not matched to a gene. The length of the CDR3 is 18 residues. Germline V lookup: CDR1 SGHTA, CDR2 FQGNSA. The sequence was obtained from a male donor in good health and CMV-seronegative. Sequenced material: PBMCs. The chain couples TRBV7-2 to TRBJ2-3; 13 bases align to TRBD2. The chain's CDR3 is CASSWTSGRGGFADTQYF. The CDR3 DNA sequence: TGTGCCAGCAGCTGGACTAGCGGGAGAGGGGGGTTTGCAGATACGCAGTATTTT.